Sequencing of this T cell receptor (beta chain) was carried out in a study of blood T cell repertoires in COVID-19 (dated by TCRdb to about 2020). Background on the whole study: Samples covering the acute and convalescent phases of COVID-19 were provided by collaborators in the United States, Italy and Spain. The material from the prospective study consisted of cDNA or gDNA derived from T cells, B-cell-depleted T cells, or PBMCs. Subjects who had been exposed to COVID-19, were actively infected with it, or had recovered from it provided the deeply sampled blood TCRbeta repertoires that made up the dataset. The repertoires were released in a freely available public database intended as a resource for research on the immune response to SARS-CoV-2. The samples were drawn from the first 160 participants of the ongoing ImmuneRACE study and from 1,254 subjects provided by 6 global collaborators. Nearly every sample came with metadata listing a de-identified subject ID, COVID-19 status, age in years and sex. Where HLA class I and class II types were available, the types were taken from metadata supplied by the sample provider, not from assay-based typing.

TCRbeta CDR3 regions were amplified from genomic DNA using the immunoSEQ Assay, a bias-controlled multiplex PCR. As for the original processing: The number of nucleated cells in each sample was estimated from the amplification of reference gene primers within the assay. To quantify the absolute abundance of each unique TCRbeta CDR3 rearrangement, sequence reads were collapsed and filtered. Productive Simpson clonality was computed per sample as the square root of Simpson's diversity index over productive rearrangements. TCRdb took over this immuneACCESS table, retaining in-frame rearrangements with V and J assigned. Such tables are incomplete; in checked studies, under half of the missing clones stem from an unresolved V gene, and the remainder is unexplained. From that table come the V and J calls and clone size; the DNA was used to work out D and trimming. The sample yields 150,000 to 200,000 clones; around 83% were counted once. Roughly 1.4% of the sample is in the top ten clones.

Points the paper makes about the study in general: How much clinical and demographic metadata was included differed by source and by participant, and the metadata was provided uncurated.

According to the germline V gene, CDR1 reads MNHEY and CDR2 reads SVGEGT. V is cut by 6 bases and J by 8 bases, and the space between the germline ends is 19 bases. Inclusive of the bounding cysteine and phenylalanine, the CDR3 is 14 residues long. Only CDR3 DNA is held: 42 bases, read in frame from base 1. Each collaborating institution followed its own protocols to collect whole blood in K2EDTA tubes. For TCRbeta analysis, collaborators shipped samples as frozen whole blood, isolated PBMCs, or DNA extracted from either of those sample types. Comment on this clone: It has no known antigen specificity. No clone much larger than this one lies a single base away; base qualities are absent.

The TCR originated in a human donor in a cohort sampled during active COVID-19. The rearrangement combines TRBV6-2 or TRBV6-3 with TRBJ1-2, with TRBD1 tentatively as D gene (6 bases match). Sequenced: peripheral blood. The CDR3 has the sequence CASSSLGGALGYTF. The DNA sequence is TGTGCCAGCAGCTCCCTCGGGGGGGCTCTAGGCTACACCTTC.